The 3 T cell receptor beta chains reported below all come from one sample, sequenced in a study of blood T cell repertoires in COVID-19. The protocol was immunoSEQ multiplex PCR, while the TCRdb copy is restricted to in-frame clones and leaves out a portion. The profile shows a few hundred thousand clones, nearly 90% of them singletons. The source material was peripheral blood. These receptors were obtained from a woman aged 60-75 years with COVID-19, enrolled during active disease.

The chain uses TRBV6-6 and TRBJ1-2, with 10 bases fitting TRBD1. Looked up from germline, CDR1 is MNHNY and CDR2 is SVGAGI (reference sequence). The CDR3 extends over 15 amino acids. V lost 6 bases, J lost 8 bases, and 12 bases stayed unmatched. CDR3 protein: CASRRDRGALEGYTF. Written as DNA, the CDR3 is TGTGCCAGCAGACGGGACAGGGGTGCGCTCGAGGGCTACACCTTC.

The rearrangement links TRBV20-1 to TRBJ2-7, with a possible D match to TRBD1 (6 bases). CDR3 size: 11 residues. From germline, CDR1 is DFQATT and CDR2 SNEGSKA (reference sequence). The CDR3 loop is CSSRGPYEQYF. CDR3 in DNA: TGCAGCAGCAGGGGTCCCTACGAGCAGTACTTC.

The V call is TRBV9, the J call TRBJ2-7; 9 positions agree with TRBD2. The CDR3 is made up of 14 amino acids. V was clipped by 3 bases and J by 3 bases; unmatched bases: 4. Germline CDR1 SGDLS, CDR2 YYNGEE. The CDR3 sequence: CASSAGLAIYEQYF. In DNA, the CDR3 is TGTGCCAGCAGCGCGGGACTAGCCATCTACGAGCAGTACTTC.